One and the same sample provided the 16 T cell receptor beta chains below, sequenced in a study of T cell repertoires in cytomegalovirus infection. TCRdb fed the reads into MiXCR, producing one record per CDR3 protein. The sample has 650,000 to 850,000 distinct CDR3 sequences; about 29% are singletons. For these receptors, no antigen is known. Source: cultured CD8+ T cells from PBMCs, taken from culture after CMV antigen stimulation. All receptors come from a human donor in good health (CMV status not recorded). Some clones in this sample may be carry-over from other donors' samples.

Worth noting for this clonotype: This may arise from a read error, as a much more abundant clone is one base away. CDR3 bases: TGTGCCAGCAGCTTACAGGTCAATCAGCCCCAGCATTTT. This gives the protein CASSLQVNQPQHF. The rearrangement uses TRBV5-6 and TRBJ1-5; D may be TRBD1 (5 bases). V lost 2 bases to trimming and J lost 3 bases, with 6 bases between them. Germline V gene sequence: CDR1 SGHDT, CDR2 YYEEEE. This CDR3 has 13 residues.

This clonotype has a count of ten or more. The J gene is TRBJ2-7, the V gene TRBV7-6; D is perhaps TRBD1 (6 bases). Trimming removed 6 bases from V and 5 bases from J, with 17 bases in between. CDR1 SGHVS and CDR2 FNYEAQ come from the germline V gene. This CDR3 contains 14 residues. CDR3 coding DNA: TGTGCCAGCAGTTCTGACAGGTTTCAAAACGAGCAGTACTTC. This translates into CASSSDRFQNEQYF.

The CDR3 reads CASSNLGQGVTEAFF. CDR3 bases: TGTGCCAGCAGCAACCTGGGACAGGGGGTCACTGAAGCTTTCTTT. This chain links TRBV5-5 with TRBJ1-1, with 11 bases that match TRBD1. The junction had 6 bases not matched to a gene; V was cut back by 4 bases and J by 4 bases. The CDR3 has 15 residues. CDR1 is SGHKS and CDR2 is YYEKEE in the germline V gene (reference sequence).

CDR3 in DNA: TGTGCCAGCAGTTCCCTGACAGGGGGGGGTAATCAGCCCCAGCATTTT. Amino acids: CASSSLTGGGNQPQHF. V is TRBV27 and J is TRBJ1-5, with 9 nucleotides matching TRBD1. The CDR3 runs to 16 residues. From germline, CDR1 is MNHEY and CDR2 SMNVEV (reference sequence). V lost 4 bases and J lost 4; bases outside the gene matches: 8.

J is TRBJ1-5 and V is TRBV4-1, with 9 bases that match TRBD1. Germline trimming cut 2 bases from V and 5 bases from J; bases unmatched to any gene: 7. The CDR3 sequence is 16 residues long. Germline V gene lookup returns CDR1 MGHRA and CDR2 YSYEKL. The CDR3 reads CASSQWRTGVDQPQHF. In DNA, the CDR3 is TGCGCCAGCAGCCAATGGAGGACAGGGGTAGATCAGCCCCAGCATTTT.

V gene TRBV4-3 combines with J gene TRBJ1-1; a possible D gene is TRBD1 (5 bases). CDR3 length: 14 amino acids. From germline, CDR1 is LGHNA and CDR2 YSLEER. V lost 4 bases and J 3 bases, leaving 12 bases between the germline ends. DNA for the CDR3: TGCGCCAGCAGCCCCCGGCCAGGGCACACTGAAGCTTTCTTT. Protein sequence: CASSPRPGHTEAFF.

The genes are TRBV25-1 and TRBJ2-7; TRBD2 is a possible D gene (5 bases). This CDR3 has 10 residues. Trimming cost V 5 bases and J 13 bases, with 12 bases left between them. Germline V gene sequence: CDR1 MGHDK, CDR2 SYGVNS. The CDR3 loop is CASSRGRQYF. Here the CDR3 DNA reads TGTGCCAGCAGTCGCGGGCGGCAATACTTC.

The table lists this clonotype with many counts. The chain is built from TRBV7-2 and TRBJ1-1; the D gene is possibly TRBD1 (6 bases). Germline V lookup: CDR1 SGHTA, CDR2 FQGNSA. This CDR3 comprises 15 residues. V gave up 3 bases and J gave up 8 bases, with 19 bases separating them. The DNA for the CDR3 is TGTGCCAGCAGCTTTACCTCAACAGGGACGGGAGAAGCTTTCTTT. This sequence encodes CASSFTSTGTGEAFF. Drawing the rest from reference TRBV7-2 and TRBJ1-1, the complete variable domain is GAGVSQSPSNKVTEKGKDVELRCDPISGHTALYWYRQSLGQGLEFLIYFQGNSAPDKSGLPSDRFSAERTGGSVSTLTIQRTQQEDSAVYLCASSFTSTGTGEAFFGQGTRLTVV.

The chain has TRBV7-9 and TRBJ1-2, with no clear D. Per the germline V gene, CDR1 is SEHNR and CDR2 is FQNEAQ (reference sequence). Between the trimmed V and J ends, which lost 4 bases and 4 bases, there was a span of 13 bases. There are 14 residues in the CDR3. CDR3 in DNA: TGTGCCAGCAGCTCACCTTGGGTTCTCTATGGCTACACCTTC. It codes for CASSSPWVLYGYTF.

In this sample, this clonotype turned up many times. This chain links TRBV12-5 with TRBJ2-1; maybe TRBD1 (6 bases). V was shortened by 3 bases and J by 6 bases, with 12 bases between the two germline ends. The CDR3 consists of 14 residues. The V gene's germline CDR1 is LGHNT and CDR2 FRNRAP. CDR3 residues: CASGFDRRVNEQFF. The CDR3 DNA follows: TGTGCTAGTGGTTTTGACAGGCGAGTCAATGAGCAGTTCTTC.

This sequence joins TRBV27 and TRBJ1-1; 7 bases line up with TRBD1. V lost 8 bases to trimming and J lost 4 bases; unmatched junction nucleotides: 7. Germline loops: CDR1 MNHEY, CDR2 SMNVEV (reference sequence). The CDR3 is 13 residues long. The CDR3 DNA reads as TGTGCCAGCCGCTTACAGGGGACCACTGAAGCTTTCTTT. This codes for CASRLQGTTEAFF.

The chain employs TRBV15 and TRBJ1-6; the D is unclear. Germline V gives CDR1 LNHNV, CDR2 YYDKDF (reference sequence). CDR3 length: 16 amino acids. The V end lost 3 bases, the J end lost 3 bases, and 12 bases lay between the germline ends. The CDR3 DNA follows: TGTGCCACCAGCAGTGGACTGCAGAACTATAATTCACCCCTCCACTTT. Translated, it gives CATSSGLQNYNSPLHF.

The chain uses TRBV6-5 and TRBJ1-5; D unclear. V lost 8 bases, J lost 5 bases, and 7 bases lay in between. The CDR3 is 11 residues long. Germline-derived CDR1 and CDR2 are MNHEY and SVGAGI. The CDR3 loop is CASGSHQPQHF. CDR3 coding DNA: TGTGCCAGCGGGTCCCATCAGCCCCAGCATTTT.

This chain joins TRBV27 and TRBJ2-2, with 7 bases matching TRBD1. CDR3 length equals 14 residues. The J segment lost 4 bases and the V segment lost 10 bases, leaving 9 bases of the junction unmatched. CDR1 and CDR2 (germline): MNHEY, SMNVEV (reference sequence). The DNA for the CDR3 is TGTGCCAACACCGACAGGGTTTTCACCGGGGAGCTGTTTTTT. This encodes CANTDRVFTGELFF.

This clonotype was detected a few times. CDR3 bases: TGTGCCAGCAGTTTGTTCGGGGGGCGGGATCAGCCCCAGCATTTT. As protein: CASSLFGGRDQPQHF. The chain recombines TRBV27 with TRBJ1-5; weak D call: TRBD1 (6 bases). This CDR3 has 15 amino acids. The germline V gene encodes CDR1 MNHEY and CDR2 SMNVEV (reference sequence). Trimming shortened V by 3 bases and J by 5 bases, and 14 bases separated the two germline ends.

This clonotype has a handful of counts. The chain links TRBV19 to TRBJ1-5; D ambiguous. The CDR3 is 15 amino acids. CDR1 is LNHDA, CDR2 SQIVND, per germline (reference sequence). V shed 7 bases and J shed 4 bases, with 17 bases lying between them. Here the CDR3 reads CASTKNGQNNQPQHF. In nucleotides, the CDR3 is TGTGCCAGTACCAAAAACGGGCAGAATAATCAGCCCCAGCATTTT.